Detailed here is one TCR beta chain. The antigen is undetermined. The source of the sample is a study of neoadjuvant anti-PD-1 for oral cavity cancer. The CDR3 runs 15 residues. Germline loops: CDR1 SEHNR, CDR2 FQNEAQ (reference sequence). V was shortened by 7 bases and J by 5 bases, with 17 bases between the two germline ends. Time point meaning: after neoadjuvant nivolumab, at surgical resection. Study observations and caveats: Post-nivolumab, blood T cell clonality was significantly elevated in non-responders. TCR analyses covered only three patients per response group.

Most PBMC samples had 450 to 500 ng input DNA in six replicates. Repertoires were generated with immunoSEQ multiplex PCR, while TCRdb's copy carries only in-frame clones and drops some. The table shows about 68,000 clones, with roughly 84% occurring only once. This receptor was taken from a person aged 40 to 85 with oral cavity squamous cell carcinoma. This rearrangement joins TRBV7-9 to TRBJ1-4; D is possibly TRBD1 (5 bases). Here the sequenced sample was PBMCs, taken after nivolumab (anti-PD-1) treatment. The DNA for the CDR3 is TGTGCCAGCACCCCTGAAGGGGCTTCGAATGAAAAACTGTTTTTT. Translated, it gives CASTPEGASNEKLFF.